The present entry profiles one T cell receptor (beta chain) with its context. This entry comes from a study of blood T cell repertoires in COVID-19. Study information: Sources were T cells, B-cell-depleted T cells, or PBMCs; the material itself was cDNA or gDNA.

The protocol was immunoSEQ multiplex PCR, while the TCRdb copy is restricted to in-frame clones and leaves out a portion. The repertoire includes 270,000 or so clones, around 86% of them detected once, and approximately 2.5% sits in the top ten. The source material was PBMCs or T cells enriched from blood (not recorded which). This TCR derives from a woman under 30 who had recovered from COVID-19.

Here the CDR3 DNA reads TGCGCCAGCAGCCAAGTGAGCGGGTTTGAAAAACTGTTTTTT. Residues: CASSQVSGFEKLFF. The chain combines TRBV4-1 with TRBJ1-4; D gene unclear. Germline loops: CDR1 MGHRA, CDR2 YSYEKL. The CDR3 runs to 14 residues. Trimming pared 1 base from V and 7 bases from J, leaving 10 bases between.